The clone carrying this T cell receptor beta chain was counted only a few times. These data are taken from a study of cytomegalovirus exposure and HLA in healthy donors. Vbeta (60) and Jbeta (13) primers were used in the PCR. Repertoires were generated with immunoSEQ multiplex PCR, while TCRdb's copy carries only in-frame clones and drops some. The table shows more than 90,000 clones, with around 80% occurring only once. V was clipped by 4 bases and J by 4 bases, with 4 bases between them. The germline CDR1 and CDR2 sequences are LNHDA and SQIVND (reference sequence). The CDR3 consists of 11 residues.

The specimen was PBMCs. The V call is TRBV19, the J call TRBJ1-2; D is unresolved. The source is a woman aged 60 to 75 in good health and CMV-seronegative. This CDR3 is CASSKPYGYTF. CDR3 coding DNA: TGTGCCAGTAGTAAGCCCTATGGCTACACCTTC.